This passage covers 25 T cell receptor beta chains from one sample sequenced in a study of blood T cell repertoires in COVID-19. Sequencing was performed with immunoSEQ multiplex PCR; in TCRdb, only in-frame clones are kept and a portion is missing. This sample has roughly 300,000 clones, with about 89% found just once. Sample: PBMCs or T cells enriched from blood (not recorded which). The receptor source for this set is a woman in her 30s who had recovered from COVID-19.

This clone was seen only a few times. V gene TRBV4-1 combines with J gene TRBJ1-1, with D possibly being TRBD1 (5 bases). The CDR3 loop spans 13 amino acids. V dropped 2 bases and J dropped 10 bases, with 14 bases sitting between them. Germline assignment: CDR1 MGHRA and CDR2 YSYEKL. The CDR3 DNA is TGCGCCAGCAGCCAATTAGGGGCGCGGATAGCTTTCTTT. Its protein product is CASSQLGARIAFF.

J is TRBJ2-3 and V is TRBV13, with unresolved D. Between the trimmed V and J ends, which lost 3 bases and 4 bases, there was a span of 2 bases. This CDR3 is 11 amino acids long. CDR1 is PRHDT, CDR2 FYEKMQ, per germline (reference sequence). The chain's CDR3 is CASSFSDTQYF. The CDR3 nucleotides are TGTGCCAGCAGCTTCTCAGATACGCAGTATTTT. Full variable domain (missing parts from reference TRBV13 and TRBJ2-3): AAGVIQSPRHLIKEKRETATLKCYPIPRHDTVYWYQQGPGQDPQFLISFYEKMQSDKGSIPDRFSAQQFSDYHSELNMSSLELGDSALYFCASSFSDTQYFGPGTRLTVL.

The rearrangement joins TRBV7-9 to TRBJ2-4; possibly TRBD1 for D (6 bases). Trimming cost V 5 bases and J 2 bases, with 19 bases left between them. This CDR3 comprises 17 residues. The germline CDR1 and CDR2 sequences are SEHNR and FQNEAQ (reference sequence). CDR3 protein: CASSPDWTVQPKNIQYF. Here the CDR3 DNA reads TGTGCCAGCAGCCCCGACTGGACAGTTCAACCCAAAAACATTCAGTACTTC. The full variable domain, its missing parts supplied by reference TRBV7-9 and TRBJ2-4, is DTGVSQNPRHKITKRGQNVTFRCDPISEHNRLYWYRQTLGQGPEFLTYFQNEAQLEKSRLLSDRFSAERPKGSFSTLEIQRTEQGDSAMYLCASSPDWTVQPKNIQYFGAGTRLSVL.

The chain combines TRBV5-1 with TRBJ2-2, with 8 bases aligning to TRBD2. With V trimmed by 1 base and J by 3 bases, 8 bases remained unmatched. This CDR3 comprises 17 residues. Germline CDR1 and CDR2: SGHRS and YFSETQ. Here the CDR3 reads CASSLTGGGTHTGELFF. DNA of the CDR3: TGCGCCAGCAGCTTGACGGGCGGGGGGACACACACCGGGGAGCTGTTTTTT. Full variable domain (missing parts from reference TRBV5-1 and TRBJ2-2): KAGVTQTPRYLIKTRGQQVTLSCSPISGHRSVSWYQQTPGQGLQFLFEYFSETQRNKGNFPGRFSGRQFSNSRSEMNVSTLELGDSALYLCASSLTGGGTHTGELFFGEGSRLTVL.

The chain carries TRBV18 and TRBJ2-3; 13 nucleotides agree with TRBD2. CDR3 size: 16 residues. From germline, CDR1 is KGHSH and CDR2 LQKENI. The trim removed 3 bases at V and 8 bases at J, leaving 8 bases unmatched. CDR3 nucleotides: TGTGCCAGCTCACCTTTCGGGACTAGCGGGGAAGCTACGCAGTATTTT. Amino acids: CASSPFGTSGEATQYF.

V usage is TRBV18 and J usage is TRBJ1-2; 8 positions match TRBD1. The CDR3 is made up of 16 amino acids. Germline V gives CDR1 KGHSH, CDR2 LQKENI. Losses at the gene ends were 4 bases for V and 7 bases for J; bases not matched to a gene: 14. The CDR3 loop is CASSRQGQGIPLGYTF. The CDR3 DNA follows: TGTGCCAGCTCACGCCAAGGACAGGGTATCCCCCTTGGCTACACCTTC.

CDR3 nucleotides: TGTGCCAGCAGTTTGGGATGGGACAGGGCCCCTCGGGGGGGGGCCAACGTCCTGACTTTC. Protein: CASSLGWDRAPRGGANVLTF. This chain connects TRBV28 to TRBJ2-6; TRBD1 matches at 9 bases. The CDR3 runs 20 residues. Germline lookup yields CDR1 MDHEN and CDR2 SYDVKM. With 3 bases clipped from V and 4 bases from J, the junction kept 16 bases outside the gene matches.

The chain joins TRBV7-2 to TRBJ2-7, with D perhaps TRBD2 (7 bases). This CDR3 region has 16 residues. V was shortened by 3 bases and J by 0 bases, with 15 bases between the two germline ends. The germline V gene encodes CDR1 SGHTA and CDR2 FQGNSA. In DNA, the CDR3 is TGTGCCAGCAGCTTCCGCGGGGGCCCTTCCTCCTACGAGCAGTACTTC. This sequence encodes CASSFRGGPSSYEQYF. The full variable domain, its missing parts supplied by reference TRBV7-2 and TRBJ2-7, is GAGVSQSPSNKVTEKGKDVELRCDPISGHTALYWYRQSLGQGLEFLIYFQGNSAPDKSGLPSDRFSAERTGGSVSTLTIQRTQQEDSAVYLCASSFRGGPSSYEQYFGPGTRLTVT.

This clone was counted between two and nine times. The rearrangement links TRBV6-4 to TRBJ1-2; 7 nucleotides align to TRBD1. This CDR3 is 16 amino acids long. In germline, CDR1 is MRHNA, CDR2 SNTAGT. The ends lost 2 bases at V and 8 bases at J; junction bases unmatched: 14. The CDR3 sequence: CASSDAQGSGVSGYTF. The CDR3, as DNA: TGTGCCAGCAGTGACGCACAGGGGAGTGGGGTGAGCGGCTACACCTTC.

This clone was counted only a few times. This rearrangement joins TRBV9 to TRBJ2-3; tentatively, D is TRBD2 (5 bases). The germline V gene encodes CDR1 SGDLS and CDR2 YYNGEE. CDR3 length equals 12 residues. The V gene lost 0 bases and the J gene lost 6 bases, with 5 bases spanning the gap. CDR3 amino acids: CASSVAGDTQYF. Written as DNA, the CDR3 is TGTGCCAGCAGCGTAGCGGGGGATACGCAGTATTTT.

The chain recombines TRBV6-1 with TRBJ2-5, with 7 bases matching TRBD1. From germline, CDR1 is MNHNS and CDR2 SASEGT. V lost 2 bases and J lost 5; bases outside the gene matches: 14. This CDR3 has 17 residues. CDR3 loop: CASSEFGTANEGETQYF. Here the CDR3 DNA reads TGTGCCAGCAGTGAATTCGGGACAGCTAACGAGGGGGAGACCCAGTACTTC.

The chain has TRBV27 and TRBJ2-3; D unclear. This CDR3 is 14 amino acids long. Germline CDR1 is MNHEY and CDR2 is SMNVEV (reference sequence). Trimming pared 2 bases from V and 3 bases from J, leaving 9 bases between. The CDR3 region has the DNA TGTGCCAGCAGTTTAACAGTCCCGACAGATACGCAGTATTTT. It is translated as CASSLTVPTDTQYF.

The V and J genes are TRBV29-1 and TRBJ2-7; 8 bases match TRBD1. This CDR3 is built from 11 residues. The V gene end was trimmed by 6 bases and the J gene end by 7 bases; junction bases not matched to a gene: 5. Germline V gene data show CDR1 as SQVTM and CDR2 as ANQGSEA. In DNA, the CDR3 is TGCAGCGTACCAGGGGGCGCGGAGCAGTACTTC. Protein: CSVPGGAEQYF.

This chain joins TRBV15 and TRBJ1-4, with 11 bases fitting TRBD1. The CDR3 is made up of 14 amino acids. From germline, CDR1 is LNHNV and CDR2 YYDKDF (reference sequence). V lost 5 bases to trimming and J lost 10 bases; unmatched junction nucleotides: 6. CDR3 loop: CATSGGQGARKLFF. The CDR3 DNA reads as TGTGCCACCAGCGGAGGACAGGGGGCACGAAAACTGTTTTTT.

V and J are TRBV28 and TRBJ1-1; 7 bases agree with TRBD1. Losses at the gene ends were 5 bases for V and 5 bases for J; bases not matched to a gene: 8. This CDR3 comprises 14 residues. Germline loops: CDR1 MDHEN, CDR2 SYDVKM. DNA of the CDR3: TGTGCCAGCAGTACACCGGGACAGCCAACTGAAGCTTTCTTT. Its protein is CASSTPGQPTEAFF.

The chain carries TRBV6-6 and TRBJ2-5; no definite D call. Looked up from germline, CDR1 is MNHNY and CDR2 is SVGAGI (reference sequence). Trimming left V 4 bases short and J 3 bases short, with 9 bases between. The CDR3 totals 13 residues. The CDR3 protein is CASSSARKETQYF. The DNA of the CDR3 is TGTGCCAGCAGTTCGGCCAGGAAAGAGACCCAGTACTTC.

The chain couples TRBV5-4 to TRBJ2-3, with 9 bases aligning to TRBD2. The germline gives CDR1 SGHNT, CDR2 YYREEE (reference sequence). The trim removed 5 bases at V and 5 bases at J, leaving 9 bases unmatched. The CDR3 has 15 amino acids. The CDR3 nucleotides read TGTGCCAGCAGAGACACGGGGCGGGGGGGAGATACGCAGTATTTT. Its protein is CASRDTGRGGDTQYF.

J is TRBJ1-1 and V is TRBV12-5; D may be TRBD1 (6 bases). Trimming cost V 1 base and J 8 bases, with 11 bases left between them. CDR3 length: 13 residues. Germline assignment: CDR1 LGHNT and CDR2 FRNRAP. Here the CDR3 DNA reads TGTGCTAGTGGTTTGGACCCAGGGACAGAAGCTTTCTTT. Amino acids: CASGLDPGTEAFF.

V and J are TRBV29-1 and TRBJ2-5, with no clear D. V was trimmed by 6 bases and J by 2 bases, leaving 4 bases between them. The CDR3 loop spans 10 amino acids. The germline gives CDR1 SQVTM, CDR2 ANQGSEA. DNA for the CDR3: TGCAGCGTGGCACAAGAGACCCAGTACTTC. It specifies CSVAQETQYF. The complete variable domain, with remaining parts taken from reference TRBV29-1 and TRBJ2-5, reads SAVISQKPSRDICQRGTSLTIQCQVDSQVTMMFWYRQQPGQSLTLIATANQGSEATYESGFVIDKFPISRPNLTFSTLTVSNMSPEDSSIYLCSVAQETQYFGPGTRLLVL.

The genes are TRBV27 and TRBJ1-2, with a weak D call TRBD1 (6 bases). V lost 3 bases and J 7 bases, leaving 12 bases between the germline ends. The CDR3 runs to 13 residues. Germline CDR1 is MNHEY and CDR2 is SMNVEV (reference sequence). The DNA for the CDR3 is TGTGCCAGCAGTTTTCGGGGGGCCCTTGGCTACACCTTC. Translated, it gives CASSFRGALGYTF.

The V call is TRBV10-1, the J call TRBJ2-3; the D is unclear. V lost 2 bases and J lost 1, with 10 bases in between. This CDR3 region has 15 residues. Per germline, CDR1 WNHNN and CDR2 SYGVQD (reference sequence). CDR3: CASSEGLIRTDTQYF. CDR3 bases: TGCGCCAGCAGTGAGGGGCTTATCCGCACAGATACGCAGTATTTT.

This chain links TRBV3-1 (or the pseudogene TRBV3-2) with TRBJ2-2; D is unclear. Germline V lookup: CDR1 LGHDT, CDR2 YNNKEL (reference sequence). The CDR3 loop spans 14 amino acids. V gave up 3 bases and J gave up 4 bases, with 9 bases separating them. CDR3 sequence (DNA): TGTGCCAGCAGCCATACCGCCAGCACCGGGGAGCTGTTTTTT. Translation: CASSHTASTGELFF.

The rearrangement links TRBV7-9 to TRBJ1-3; D might be TRBD1 (6 bases). The CDR3 totals 15 residues. Germline V gene lookup returns CDR1 SEHNR and CDR2 FQNEAQ (reference sequence). Trimming stripped 5 bases from V and 0 bases from J, with 11 bases between. CDR3 residues: CASSAGQSSGNTIYF. The CDR3 DNA sequence: TGTGCCAGCAGCGCCGGACAGAGCTCTGGAAACACCATATATTTT.

The V call is TRBV10-3, the J call TRBJ2-7, with TRBD2 matching 7 bases. Looked up from germline, CDR1 is ENHRY and CDR2 is SYGVKD. The trim removed 3 bases at V and 4 bases at J, leaving 9 bases unmatched. CDR3 length equals 15 residues. Written as DNA, the CDR3 is TGTGCCATCAGTGAAGGGGAGGGGAAAGCGTACGAGCAGTACTTC. Encoded protein: CAISEGEGKAYEQYF.

This clone was observed once. This chain connects TRBV5-6 to TRBJ2-1; 9 bases are shared with TRBD1. V shed 0 bases, J shed 15 bases, and the junction held 10 bases outside the gene matches. Germline-derived CDR1 and CDR2 are SGHDT and YYEEEE. The CDR3 is 14 residues long. The CDR3 nucleotides are TGTGCCAGCAGCTTGGGGGACAGGGAACCGGGTCGGTTCTTC. Residues: CASSLGDREPGRFF.